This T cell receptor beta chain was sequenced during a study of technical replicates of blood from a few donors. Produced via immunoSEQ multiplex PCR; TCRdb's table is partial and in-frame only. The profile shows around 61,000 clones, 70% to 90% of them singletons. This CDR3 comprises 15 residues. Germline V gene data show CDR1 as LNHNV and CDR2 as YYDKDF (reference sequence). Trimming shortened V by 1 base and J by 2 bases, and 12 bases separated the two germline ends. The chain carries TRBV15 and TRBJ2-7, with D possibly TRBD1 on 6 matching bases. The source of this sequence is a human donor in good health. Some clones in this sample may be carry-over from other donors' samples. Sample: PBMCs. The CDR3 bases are TGTGCCACCAGCAGAGTCACAGGGCCCGCCTACGAGCAGTACTTC. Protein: CATSRVTGPAYEQYF. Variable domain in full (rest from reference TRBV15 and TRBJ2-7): DAMVIQNPRYQVTQFGKPVTLSCSQTLNHNVMYWYQQKSSQAPKLLFHYYDKDFNNEADTPDNFQSRRPNTSFCFLDIRSPGLGDTAMYLCATSRVTGPAYEQYFGPGTRLTVT.